Below are 3 T cell receptor beta chains sequenced from a single sample in a study of blood T cells in healthy people across ages. A second PCR of roughly 7 to 11 cycles used a sample-barcoded 5' primer and a J-beta primer mix. TCRdb passed the 5' RACE reads through MiXCR, listing each CDR3 protein once. The profile shows roughly 800,000 distinct CDR3 sequences, roughly 60% of them singletons. Sequencing was carried out using blood. These TCRs come from a man between 25 and 39 years old in good health.

In this sample, this clonotype turned up once. This chain links TRBV20-1 with TRBJ2-6, with TRBD1 matching over 8 bases. CDR1 and CDR2 from the germline V gene are DFQATT and SNEGSKA (reference sequence). This CDR3 spans 18 amino acids. V gave up 6 bases and J gave up 0 bases; unmatched junction bases: 13. CDR3 protein: CSAWTHGTGNSGANVLTF. CDR3 in DNA: TGCAGTGCCTGGACCCACGGGACAGGAAACTCTGGGGCCAACGTCCTGACTTTC.

This clonotype was picked up one time. The V and J genes are TRBV7-2 and TRBJ1-2; 7 bases align to TRBD1. The ends lost 5 bases at V and 6 bases at J; junction bases unmatched: 6. The CDR3 has 13 residues. CDR1 SGHTA and CDR2 FQGNSA come from the germline V gene. The chain's CDR3 is CASSPGGSNGYTF. CDR3 bases: TGTGCCAGCAGCCCAGGGGGGTCGAATGGCTACACCTTC.

This sequence joins TRBV5-1 and TRBJ2-5; perhaps TRBD2 as D (7 bases). The CDR3 contains 13 residues. Germline V lookup: CDR1 SGHRS, CDR2 YFSETQ. V lost 6 bases and J lost 4, with 13 bases in between. The CDR3 here is CASMKGEGETQYF. CDR3 coding DNA: TGCGCCAGCATGAAGGGGGAGGGAGAGACCCAGTACTTC.